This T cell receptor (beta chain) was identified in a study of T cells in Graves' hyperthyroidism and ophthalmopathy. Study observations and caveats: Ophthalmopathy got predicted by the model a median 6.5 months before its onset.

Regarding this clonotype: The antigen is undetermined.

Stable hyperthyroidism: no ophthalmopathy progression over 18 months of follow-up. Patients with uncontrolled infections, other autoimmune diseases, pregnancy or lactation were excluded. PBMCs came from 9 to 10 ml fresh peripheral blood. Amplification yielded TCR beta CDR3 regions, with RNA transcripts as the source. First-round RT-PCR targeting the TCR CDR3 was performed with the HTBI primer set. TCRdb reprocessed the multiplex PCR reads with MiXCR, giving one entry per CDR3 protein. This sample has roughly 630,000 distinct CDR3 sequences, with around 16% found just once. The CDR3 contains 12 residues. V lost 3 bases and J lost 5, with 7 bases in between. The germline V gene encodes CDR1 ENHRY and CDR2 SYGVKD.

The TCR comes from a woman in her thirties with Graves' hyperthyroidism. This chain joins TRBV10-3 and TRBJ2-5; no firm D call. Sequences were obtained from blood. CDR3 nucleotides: TGTGCCATCAGTGAAACGGCCGAGACCCAGTACTTC. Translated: CAISETAETQYF.